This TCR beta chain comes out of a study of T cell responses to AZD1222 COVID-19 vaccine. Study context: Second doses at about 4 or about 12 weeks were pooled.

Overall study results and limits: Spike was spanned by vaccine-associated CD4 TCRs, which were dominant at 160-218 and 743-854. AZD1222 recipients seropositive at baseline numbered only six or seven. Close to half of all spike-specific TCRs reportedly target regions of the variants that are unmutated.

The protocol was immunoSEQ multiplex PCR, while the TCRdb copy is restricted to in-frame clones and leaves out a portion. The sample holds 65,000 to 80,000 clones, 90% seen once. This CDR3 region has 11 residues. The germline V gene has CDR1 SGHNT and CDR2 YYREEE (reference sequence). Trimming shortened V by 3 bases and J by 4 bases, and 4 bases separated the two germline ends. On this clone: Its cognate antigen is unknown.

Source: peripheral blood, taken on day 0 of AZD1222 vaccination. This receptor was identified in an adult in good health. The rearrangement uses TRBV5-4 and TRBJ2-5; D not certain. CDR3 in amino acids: CASSYRETQYF. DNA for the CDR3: TGTGCCAGCAGCTATAGAGAGACCCAGTACTTC.